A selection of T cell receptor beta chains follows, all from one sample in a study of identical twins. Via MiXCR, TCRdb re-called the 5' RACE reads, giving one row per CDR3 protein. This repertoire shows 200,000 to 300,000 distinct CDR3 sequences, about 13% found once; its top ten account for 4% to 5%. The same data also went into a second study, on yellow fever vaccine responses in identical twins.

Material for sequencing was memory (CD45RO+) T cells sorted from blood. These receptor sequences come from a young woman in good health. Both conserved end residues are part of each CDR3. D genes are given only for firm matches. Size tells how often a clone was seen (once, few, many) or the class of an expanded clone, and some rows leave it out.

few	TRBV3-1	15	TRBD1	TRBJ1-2	TGTGCCAGCAGCCGGCGGACAGGGGGTGTCTATGGCTACACCTTC	CASSRRTGGVYGYTF
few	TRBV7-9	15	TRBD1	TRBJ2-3	TGTGCCAGCAGCTCACAGGGGATGTACACAGATACGCAGTATTTT	CASSSQGMYTDTQYF
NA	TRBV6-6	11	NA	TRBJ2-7	TGTGCCAGCAGTTACAGGGCCGAGCAGTACTTC	CASSYRAEQYF
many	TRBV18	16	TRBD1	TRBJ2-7	TGTGCCAGCTCACCACGGACCGGGACAGGCTCCTACGAGCAGTACTTC	CASSPRTGTGSYEQYF
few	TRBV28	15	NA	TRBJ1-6	TGTGCCAGCAGCAGAACAGGTCCAAGTAATTCACCCCTCCACTTT	CASSRTGPSNSPLHF
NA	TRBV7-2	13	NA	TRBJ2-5	TGTGCCAGCAGCTTAGTGGGGGCCGGGACCCAGTACTTC	CASSLVGAGTQYF
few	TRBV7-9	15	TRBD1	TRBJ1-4	TGTGCCAGCAGCTTGGACAGGAACCTTAATGAAAAACTGTTTTTT	CASSLDRNLNEKLFF
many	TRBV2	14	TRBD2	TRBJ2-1	TGTGCCAGCAGTGATCCACTAGCGGGAAATGAGCAGTTCTTC	CASSDPLAGNEQFF
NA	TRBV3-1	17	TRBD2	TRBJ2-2	TGTGCCAGCAGCCGGGGGAAACTAGCGGGAGCTCAGGGGGAGCTGTTTTTT	CASSRGKLAGAQGELFF
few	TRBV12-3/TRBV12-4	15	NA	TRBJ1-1	TGTGCCAGCAGTTTAAGATCGCCGACGAACACTGAAGCTTTCTTT	CASSLRSPTNTEAFF
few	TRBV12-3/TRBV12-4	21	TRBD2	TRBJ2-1	TGTGCCAGCAGTTCTTACTGGACTAGCGGGAGGGACAACCCACCTACAATGAAGCAGTTCTTC	CASSSYWTSGRDNPPTMKQFF
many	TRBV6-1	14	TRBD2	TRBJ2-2	TGTGCCAGCAGTCCGGGACTATCGGGCGGGGAGCTGTTTTTT	CASSPGLSGGELFF
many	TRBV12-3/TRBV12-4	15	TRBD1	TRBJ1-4	TGTGCCAGCAGGCGACAGGGGACGGCTAATGAAAAACTGTTTTTT	CASRRQGTANEKLFF
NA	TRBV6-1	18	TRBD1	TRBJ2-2	TGTGCCAGCAGTACCCGGGACAGGGGGCTTATGAACACCGGGGAGCTGTTTTTT	CASSTRDRGLMNTGELFF
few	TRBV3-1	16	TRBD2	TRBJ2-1	TGTGCCAGCAGCCTTTTGGGACTAGCGGGAGTTACTGAGCAGTTCTTC	CASSLLGLAGVTEQFF
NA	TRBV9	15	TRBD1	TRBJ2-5	TGTGCCAGCAGCGTGAGACAGGGCCTCCAAGAGACCCAGTACTTC	CASSVRQGLQETQYF
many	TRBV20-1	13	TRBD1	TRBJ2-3	TGCAGTGCGCCCAGGGGGAAACCAGATACGCAGTATTTT	CSAPRGKPDTQYF
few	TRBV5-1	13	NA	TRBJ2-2	TGCGCCAGCAGCGCAAACAGAGCCGGGGAGCTGTTTTTT	CASSANRAGELFF
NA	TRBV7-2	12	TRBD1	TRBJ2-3	TGTGCCAGCCGGACAGGGACAGATACGCAGTATTTT	CASRTGTDTQYF
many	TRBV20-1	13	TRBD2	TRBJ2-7	TGCAGTGCTAGTGGGCTAGCGGGCTACGAGCAGTACTTC	CSASGLAGYEQYF
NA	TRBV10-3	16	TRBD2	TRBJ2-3	TGTGCCATCAGTTCAAGGACTAGCTCCAGCACAGATACGCAGTATTTT	CAISSRTSSSTDTQYF
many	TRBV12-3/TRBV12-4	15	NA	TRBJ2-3	TGTGCCAGCAGTTTGGCAGGGGTCGGGACAGATACGCAGTATTTT	CASSLAGVGTDTQYF
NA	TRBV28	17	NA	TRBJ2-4	TGTGCCAGCAGCCCCCCGGACCTCGCGTTGGCCAAAAACATTCAGTACTTC	CASSPPDLALAKNIQYF
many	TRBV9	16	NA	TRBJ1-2	TGTGCCAGCAGCGGGGGACCGCCTGAACTAGGATATGGCTACACCTTC	CASSGGPPELGYGYTF